The clone carrying this T cell receptor (beta chain) was seen many times. Per germline, CDR1 DFQATT and CDR2 SNEGSKA (reference sequence). With V trimmed by 6 bases and J by 0 bases, 10 bases remained unmatched. There are 16 residues in the CDR3. This specimen belongs to a study of neurological immune-mediated disorders. About the research overall: Relapsing-remitting disease was seen in about 90% of the roughly 35 multiple sclerosis patients, and secondary progressive disease was seen in 3.

The authors produced cDNA by 5'RACE using 10-nucleotide random UMIs. TCRdb redid the calling of the 5' RACE reads with MiXCR, one entry per CDR3 protein. This table holds 45,000 or so distinct CDR3 sequences, approximately 2.8% found once. The origin of this receptor is a woman in her forties or fifties with multiple sclerosis. The source material was PBMCs. J is TRBJ2-1 and V is TRBV20-1; 8 bases are a match to TRBD2. For the CDR3, the DNA is TGCAGTGCGCCGATAGCGGGAAGTCACTCCTACAATGAGCAGTTCTTC. This sequence encodes CSAPIAGSHSYNEQFF.